This TCR beta chain was recorded in a study of T cell clusters in autoimmune cytopenias (dated by TCRdb to the late 2010s). As for the study more broadly: Per sample, TRB sequencing gave a median depth of around 55,000 reads and a median of around 2,400 distinct TRB clonotypes. In autoimmune cytopenia patients, peripheral blood TRB and IGH repertoires were sequenced during active disease and over treatment follow-up, together with healthy, CLL and autoimmune hepatitis controls. The study was designed to test whether a disease-specific immune repertoire signature usable as a blood-based biomarker is carried by autoimmune cytopenia patients. What the authors observed across the whole study: The T cell clusters were defined only in silico, and the functional role of the clusters was left to be validated experimentally. Shifts in the TRB repertoire, including less even repertoires in secondary cytopenia and CLL, were mostly a reflection of lymphoma bias and not of autoimmunity. In the comparison of secondary cytopenia with CLL, the cluster-lack signature was not observed, apparently because the dominant lymphoma-associated repertoire masked the signature. GLIPH suggested that primary autoimmune cytopenia patients lacked physiological T cell clusters: 50 to 55 clusters were exclusive to healthy donors versus fewer than 20 exclusive to patients. Healthy donors had almost three times as many exclusive TRB clusters as active autoimmune hepatitis patients, a finding consistent with an autoimmunity-wide signature.

For each sample, TRB amplification used 200 to 300 ng of peripheral blood genomic DNA, equal to approximately 37,500 genome equivalents. CDR1 and CDR2 are read off the germline V gene as SGDLS and YYNGEE. The CDR3 starts with the cysteine, ends with the phenylalanine, and has 15 residues. No DNA is given. Worth noting for this clonotype: No cognate antigen has been identified for it.

TRB rearrangements were amplified by multiplex PCR using a touch-down protocol with TRB-A and TRB-B primer pools mixed in one tube. Illumina adapters and sample indices were added to the amplicons through two consecutive PCR reactions using Phusion HS II polymerase. The amplicons were purified from gel with the NucleoSpin Gel and PCR Clean-up kit, after which the amplicons were quantified by Qubit and checked for quality on an Agilent 2100 Bioanalyzer. Libraries were sequenced on an Illumina MiSeq using 600-cycle, single-indexed, paired-end runs. The paper's data handling went like this. MiXCR version 2.1.12, together with the default MiXCR reference library, was used to align and assemble the TRB reads. A clone was defined by each unique CDR3 nucleotide sequence, and the analysis included only productive sequences supported by at least two reads. Alpha-parameterized diversity profiles (alpha 0 to 5), including the Shannon (alpha 1) and Simpson (alpha 2) indices, were computed with an R script to assess repertoire diversity. Combinatorial TRB VJ usage was computed with the tcR package and compared between cohorts by principal component analysis with ade4. TCRbeta CDR3s were clustered with GLIPH on cohort pairs matched by age and read depth, and cluster frequencies were compared by Wilcoxon test. TCRdb reprocessed the reads into one record per CDR3 protein sequence, lacking DNA. These V and J calls rely on TCRdb rather than the paper's analysis. The sample table on file contains about 920 distinct CDR3 sequences. The ten largest account for around 57% of the sample.

The TCR originated in a human donor with an autoimmune cytopenia or autoimmune hepatitis (not recorded which). Recombination connected TRBV9 to TRBJ2-3; the D call of TRBD2 rests on TCRdb alone, since no DNA is present to check it. Source material: peripheral blood. The CDR3 region: CASSVVMGGGNKQYF.